This TCR beta chain derives from a study of T cell repertoires in cytomegalovirus infection. Study information: Researchers turned to recently identified HLA-C-restricted CMV epitopes as well as well-studied HLA-B-restricted ones.

This clonotype came up a few times. Antigen unknown. The V gene lost 0 bases and the J gene lost 0 bases, with 26 bases spanning the gap. The CDR3 totals 21 residues. In germline, CDR1 is ENHRY, CDR2 SYGVKD. TCRdb reprocessed the reads via MiXCR and lists one record per CDR3 protein. The profile shows some 590,000 distinct CDR3 sequences, approximately 40% of them singletons. This chain links TRBV10-3 with TRBJ1-2; the D gene is possibly TRBD1 (5 bases). The clonotype originates from a human donor in good health (CMV status not recorded). Some clones in this sample may be carry-over from other donors' samples. Sample: cultured PBMCs, taken from culture after CMV antigen stimulation. Written as DNA, the CDR3 is TGTGCCATCAGTGAGTCACCAATTGGTTTAGGGACGGACTCGTCTAACTATGGCTACACCTTC. Its protein product is CAISESPIGLGTDSSNYGYTF.